Following are 10 T cell receptor beta chains from one sample sequenced in a study of shared clonotypes between healthy human individuals. This table comes from immunoSEQ multiplex PCR, and its TCRdb copy is limited to in-frame clones, with some not included. The sample has some 900,000 clones, about 80% seen once. The sample consisted of memory CD4+ T cells sorted from blood. The sample's subset: CD45RA-negative fraction. These receptor sequences come from a man aged 18 to 35 in good health.

V usage is TRBV5-6 and J usage is TRBJ2-5, with unresolved D. Germline assignment: CDR1 SGHDT and CDR2 YYEEEE. This CDR3 region has 13 residues. The V end was cut by 0 bases, the J end by 4 bases, with 7 bases between. In DNA, the CDR3 is TGTGCCAGCAGCTTGGGCCATGGAGAGACCCAGTACTTC. Its protein product is CASSLGHGETQYF.

This rearrangement joins TRBV28 to TRBJ1-6; 10 positions agree with TRBD1. The CDR3 contains 15 residues. The V and J ends lost 5 bases and 7 bases, in that order; junction bases with no gene match: 5. Germline assignment: CDR1 MDHEN and CDR2 SYDVKM. The DNA of the CDR3 is TGTGCCAGCAGTAGGACAGGGGGTTCCAATTCACCCCTCCACTTT. Residues: CASSRTGGSNSPLHF.

This chain uses TRBV5-1 with TRBJ1-2, with unresolved D. V lost 0 bases and J lost 1, with 7 bases in between. Germline CDR1 SGHRS, CDR2 YFSETQ. The CDR3 loop spans 14 amino acids. The CDR3 nucleotides are TGCGCCAGCAGCTTGGAGGGATTTAACTATGGCTACACCTTC. This gives the protein CASSLEGFNYGYTF.

This chain links TRBV5-6 with TRBJ2-5; tentatively, D is TRBD2 (7 bases). The germline V gene encodes CDR1 SGHDT and CDR2 YYEEEE. V was shortened by 4 bases and J by 3 bases, with 16 bases between the two germline ends. The CDR3 has 15 amino acids. The chain's CDR3 is CASSTLGGAEETQYF. The CDR3 nucleotides read TGTGCCAGCAGCACCCTGGGGGGGGCAGAAGAGACCCAGTACTTC. The variable domain in full, completed from reference TRBV5-6 and TRBJ2-5, reads DAGVTQSPTHLIKTRGQQVTLRCSPKSGHDTVSWYQQALGQGPQFIFQYYEEEERQRGNFPDRFSGHQFPNYSSELNVNALLLGDSALYLCASSTLGGAEETQYFGPGTRLLVL.

This clone is a singleton in its sample. The chain is built from TRBV7-2 and TRBJ2-3; 13 bases map to TRBD2. The J segment lost 4 bases and the V segment lost 6 bases, leaving 4 bases of the junction unmatched. Germline CDR1 and CDR2: SGHTA and FQGNSA. The CDR3 contains 15 residues. CDR3 sequence reads: CASRRTSGSSDTQYF. CDR3 DNA: TGTGCCAGCAGGCGGACTAGCGGGAGCTCAGATACGCAGTATTTT.

This clone was observed a handful of times. V gene TRBV2 combines with J gene TRBJ2-3; D might be TRBD1 (6 bases). The V end was cut by 2 bases, the J end by 12 bases, with 18 bases between. Germline V gene sequence: CDR1 SNHLY, CDR2 FYNNEI. The CDR3 length is 14 residues. The CDR3 loop is CASSERDTGTGQYF. The CDR3 bases are TGTGCCAGCAGTGAACGGGACACCGGGACCGGCCAGTATTTT.

The genes are TRBV18 and TRBJ1-4; D possibly corresponds to TRBD1 (5 bases). This CDR3 spans 13 amino acids. Germline V gives CDR1 KGHSH, CDR2 LQKENI. V lost 5 bases to trimming and J lost 5 bases, with 9 bases between them. This chain's CDR3 is CASSSNRNEKLFF. As DNA, the CDR3 is TGTGCCAGCTCATCGAACAGGAATGAAAAACTGTTTTTT. The complete variable domain, with remaining parts taken from reference TRBV18 and TRBJ1-4, reads NAGVMQNPRHLVRRRGQEARLRCSPMKGHSHVYWYRQLPEEGLKFMVYLQKENIIDESGMPKERFSAEFPKEGPSILRIQQVVRGDSAAYFCASSSNRNEKLFFGSGTQLSVL.

This chain uses TRBV5-4 with TRBJ2-7, with unresolved D. Germline CDR1 reads SGHNT; CDR2 reads YYREEE (reference sequence). Trimming removed 4 bases from V and 4 bases from J, with 12 bases in between. The CDR3 covers 13 residues. The CDR3 here is CASSRAFSYEQYF. CDR3 nucleotides: TGTGCCAGCAGCCGGGCCTTCTCTTACGAGCAGTACTTC.

The chain links TRBV19 to TRBJ2-2; TRBD1 matches 8 bases. Per germline, CDR1 LNHDA and CDR2 SQIVND (reference sequence). This CDR3 contains 16 residues. V gave up 5 bases and J gave up 4 bases; unmatched junction bases: 9. The CDR3 bases are TGTGCCAGTAGTCGCCGGACAGGGCGGAGCACCGGGGAGCTGTTTTTT. It is translated as CASSRRTGRSTGELFF.

The chain combines TRBV5-4 with TRBJ1-1; D is unclear. V was trimmed by 0 bases and J by 8 bases, leaving 11 bases between them. CDR1 SGHNT and CDR2 YYREEE come from the germline V gene (reference sequence). This CDR3 region has 13 residues. The CDR3 coding sequence is TGTGCCAGCAGCTTGGACCTCGCTGGCGAAGCTTTCTTT. This translates into CASSLDLAGEAFF. Looking up the rest from reference TRBV5-4 and TRBJ1-1 gives the full variable domain: ETGVTQSPTHLIKTRGQQVTLRCSSQSGHNTVSWYQQALGQGPQFIFQYYREEENGRGNFPPRFSGLQFPNYSSELNVNALELDDSALYLCASSLDLAGEAFFGQGTRLTVV.